This T cell receptor beta chain appears in the sequencing data of a study of identical twins. Each CDR3 protein gets one entry after TCRdb re-called the 5' RACE reads with MiXCR. The sample consists of roughly 240,000 distinct CDR3 sequences, approximately 7% of them appearing once. This CDR3 spans 13 amino acids. Germline lookup yields CDR1 LGHDT and CDR2 YNNKEL (reference sequence). In this sample, this clonotype turned up many times. The junction departs from the called germline gene at one end, perhaps through a read error. These data were also reused for a study on yellow fever vaccine responses in identical twins.

The chain is built from TRBV3-1 and TRBJ2-1; perhaps TRBD1 as D (6 bases). The source is a woman younger than 30 in good health. Material for sequencing was memory (CD45RO+) T cells sorted from blood. The CDR3 protein is CASTQDQGLKQFF. The CDR3 DNA sequence: TGTGCCAGCACCCAAGATCAGGGGCTGAAGCAGTTCTTC.